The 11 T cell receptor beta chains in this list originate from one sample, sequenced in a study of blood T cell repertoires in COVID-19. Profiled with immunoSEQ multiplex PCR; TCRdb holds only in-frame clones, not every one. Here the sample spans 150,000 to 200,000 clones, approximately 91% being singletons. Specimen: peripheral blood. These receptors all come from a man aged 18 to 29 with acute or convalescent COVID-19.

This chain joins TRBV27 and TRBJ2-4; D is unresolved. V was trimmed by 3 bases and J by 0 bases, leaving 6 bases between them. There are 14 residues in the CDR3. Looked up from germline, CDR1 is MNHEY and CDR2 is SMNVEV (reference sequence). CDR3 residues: CASSLTRAKNIQYF. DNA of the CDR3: TGTGCCAGCAGTTTGACTCGAGCCAAAAACATTCAGTACTTC.

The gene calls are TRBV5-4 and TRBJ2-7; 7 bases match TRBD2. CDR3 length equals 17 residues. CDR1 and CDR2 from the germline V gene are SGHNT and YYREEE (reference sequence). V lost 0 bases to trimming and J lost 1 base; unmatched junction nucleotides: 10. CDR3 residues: CASSLGGLGGGSYEQYF. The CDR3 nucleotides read TGTGCCAGCAGCTTGGGGGGCCTGGGCGGGGGATCCTACGAGCAGTACTTC.

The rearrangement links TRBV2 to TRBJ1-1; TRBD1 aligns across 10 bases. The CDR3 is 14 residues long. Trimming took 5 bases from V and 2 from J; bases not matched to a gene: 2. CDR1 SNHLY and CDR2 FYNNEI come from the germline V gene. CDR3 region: CASSWDRGNTEAFF. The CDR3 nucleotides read TGTGCCAGCAGTTGGGACAGGGGCAACACTGAAGCTTTCTTT. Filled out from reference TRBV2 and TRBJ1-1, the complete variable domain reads EPEVTQTPSHQVTQMGQEVILRCVPISNHLYFYWYRQILGQKVEFLVSFYNNEISEKSEIFDDQFSVERPDGSNFTLKIRSTKLEDSAMYFCASSWDRGNTEAFFGQGTRLTVV.

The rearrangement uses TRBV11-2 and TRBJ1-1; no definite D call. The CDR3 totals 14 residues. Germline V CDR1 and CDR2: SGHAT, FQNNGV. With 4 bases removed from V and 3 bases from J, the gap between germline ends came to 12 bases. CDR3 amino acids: CASSSGGLDTEAFF. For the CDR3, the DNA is TGTGCCAGCAGCTCAGGAGGGCTGGACACTGAAGCTTTCTTT.

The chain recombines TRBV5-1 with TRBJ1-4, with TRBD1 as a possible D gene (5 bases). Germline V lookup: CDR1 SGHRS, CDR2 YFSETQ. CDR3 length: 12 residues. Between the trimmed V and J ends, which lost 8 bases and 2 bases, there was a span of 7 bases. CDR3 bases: TGCGCCAGTAGACAGACTAATGAAAAACTGTTTTTT. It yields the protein CASRQTNEKLFF.

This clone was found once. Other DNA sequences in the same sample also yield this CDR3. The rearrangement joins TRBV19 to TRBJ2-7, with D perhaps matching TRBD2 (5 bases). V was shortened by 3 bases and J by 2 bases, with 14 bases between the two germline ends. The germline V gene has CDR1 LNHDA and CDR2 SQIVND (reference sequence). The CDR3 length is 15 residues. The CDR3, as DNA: TGTGCCAGTAGTATCGAATCGGGGTTGGCCTACGAGCAGTACTTC. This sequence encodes CASSIESGLAYEQYF. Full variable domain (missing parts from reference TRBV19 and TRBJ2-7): DGGITQSPKYLFRKEGQNVTLSCEQNLNHDAMYWYRQDPGQGLRLIYYSQIVNDFQKGDIAEGYSVSREKKESFPLTVTSAQKNPTAFYLCASSIESGLAYEQYFGPGTRLTVT.

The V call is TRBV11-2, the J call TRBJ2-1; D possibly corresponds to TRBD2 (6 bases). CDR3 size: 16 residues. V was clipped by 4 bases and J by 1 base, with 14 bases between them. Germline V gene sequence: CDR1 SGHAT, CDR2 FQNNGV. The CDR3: CASSSLVAGSYNEQFF. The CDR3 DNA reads TGTGCCAGCAGCTCCCTGGTGGCGGGATCCTACAATGAGCAGTTCTTC.

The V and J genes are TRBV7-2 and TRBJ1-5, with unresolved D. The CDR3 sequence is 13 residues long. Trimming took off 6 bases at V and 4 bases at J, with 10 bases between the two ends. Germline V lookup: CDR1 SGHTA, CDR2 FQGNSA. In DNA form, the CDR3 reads TGTGCCAGCAGTCTTCTGAGTAATCAGCCCCAGCATTTT. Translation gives CASSLLSNQPQHF.

In nucleotides, the CDR3 is TGCAGTCCGGGGGGGGACACTGAAGCTTTCTTT. Translated, it gives CSPGGDTEAFF. The chain combines TRBV20-1 with TRBJ1-1; D might be TRBD1 (5 bases). The CDR3 extends over 11 amino acids. Germline V gene sequence: CDR1 DFQATT, CDR2 SNEGSKA (reference sequence). Deletions cut 8 bases from V and 3 bases from J, with 10 bases between.

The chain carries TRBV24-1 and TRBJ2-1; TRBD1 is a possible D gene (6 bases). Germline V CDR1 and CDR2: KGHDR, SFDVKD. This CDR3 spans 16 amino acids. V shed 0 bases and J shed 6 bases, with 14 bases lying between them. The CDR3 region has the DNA TGTGCCACCAGTGATTTGACTGATCAGGGGAGCAATGAGCAGTTCTTC. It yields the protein CATSDLTDQGSNEQFF.

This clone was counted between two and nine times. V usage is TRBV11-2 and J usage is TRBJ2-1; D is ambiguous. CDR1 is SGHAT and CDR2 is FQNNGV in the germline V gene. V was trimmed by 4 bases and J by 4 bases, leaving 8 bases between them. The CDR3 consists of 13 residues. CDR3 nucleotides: TGTGCCAGCAGCTCGTTCAGTTACAATGAGCAGTTCTTC. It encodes CASSSFSYNEQFF.